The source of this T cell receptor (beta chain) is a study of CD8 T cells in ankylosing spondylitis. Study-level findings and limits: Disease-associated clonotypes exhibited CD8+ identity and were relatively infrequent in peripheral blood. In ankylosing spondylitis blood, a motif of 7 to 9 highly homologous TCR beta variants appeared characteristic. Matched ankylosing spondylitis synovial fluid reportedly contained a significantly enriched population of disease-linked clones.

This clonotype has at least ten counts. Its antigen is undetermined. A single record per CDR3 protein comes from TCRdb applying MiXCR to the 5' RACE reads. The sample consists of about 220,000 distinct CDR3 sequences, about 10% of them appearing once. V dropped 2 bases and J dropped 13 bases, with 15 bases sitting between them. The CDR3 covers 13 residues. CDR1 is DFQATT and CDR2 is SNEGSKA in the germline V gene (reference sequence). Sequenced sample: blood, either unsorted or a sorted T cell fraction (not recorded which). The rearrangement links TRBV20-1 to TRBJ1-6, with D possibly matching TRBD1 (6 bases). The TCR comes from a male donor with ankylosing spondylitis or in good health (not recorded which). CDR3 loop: CSARQRGMAPLHF. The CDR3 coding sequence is TGCAGTGCTAGACAAAGGGGGATGGCGCCCCTCCACTTT.